The 14 T cell receptor beta chains reported below all come from one sample, sequenced in a study of vaccination and CD4 T cells after COVID-19. As for treatment: roughly nine-day PBMC culture with coronavirus spike peptide pools or control peptides (ViraFEST assay). Pre-COVID-19 pandemic sampling (2011-2018) yielded the unexposed donor's CD4+ T cells. With the Oncomine TCR Beta short-read assay, DNA from cultured CD4+ T cells was sequenced. TCRdb reanalysed the PCR reads using MiXCR and keeps one entry per CDR3 protein. The repertoire holds over 7,500 distinct CDR3 sequences, with roughly 42% as singletons. Antigens of these TCRs are unknown. Sequenced sample: CD4+ T cells from blood, cultured in vitro. These receptors were taken from a human donor in good health.

The chain uses TRBV4-3 and TRBJ2-6; D tentatively fits TRBD1 or TRBD2 (6 bases each). V lost 4 bases and J 4 bases, leaving 8 bases between the germline ends. Germline V gives CDR1 LGHNA, CDR2 YSLEER. This CDR3 contains 14 residues. The CDR3 reads CASSPGAGANVLTF. CDR3 coding DNA: TGCGCCAGCAGCCCGGGGGCCGGGGCCAACGTCCTGACTTTC.

The chain carries TRBV5-1 and TRBJ2-3; a weak D match, TRBD2 (5 bases). Germline V gene sequence: CDR1 SGHRS, CDR2 YFSETQ. Trimming cost V 4 bases and J 4 bases, with 13 bases left between them. This CDR3 spans 14 amino acids. This CDR3 reads CASSLTTIPDTQYF. CDR3 coding DNA: TGCGCCAGCAGCCTGACTACCATCCCAGATACGCAGTATTTT.

The chain uses TRBV7-6 and TRBJ1-1; 11 bases are shared with TRBD1. V shed 8 bases and J 4 bases; nucleotides not matched to a gene: 6. CDR1 is SGHVS and CDR2 is FNYEAQ in the germline V gene. CDR3 length: 14 residues. DNA of the CDR3: TGTGCCAGCTCCCGGACAGGGGGCCTCACTGAAGCTTTCTTT. The encoded protein is CASSRTGGLTEAFF.

This clonotype was detected once. This chain joins TRBV10-3 and TRBJ2-1; possibly TRBD2 for D (6 bases). Germline values: CDR1 ENHRY, CDR2 SYGVKD. V was shortened by 0 bases and J by 1 base, with 16 bases between the two germline ends. This CDR3 is 18 amino acids long. The CDR3 DNA follows: TGTGCCATCAGTGAGTCTAAAGTAAGGCGGGATTCCTACAATGAGCAGTTCTTC. This translates into CAISESKVRRDSYNEQFF.

This chain joins TRBV12-3 or TRBV12-4 and TRBJ2-7; D is ambiguous. Trimming took 8 bases from V and 1 from J, leaving 18 bases between them. The CDR3 extends over 15 amino acids. Written as DNA, the CDR3 is TGTGCCAGCGCCTCCGGCAGTCCCCCGTCCTACGAGCAGTACTTC. Translated: CASASGSPPSYEQYF.

The chain has TRBV25-1 and TRBJ1-5; D is perhaps TRBD1 (5 bases). CDR1 and CDR2 from the germline V gene are MGHDK and SYGVNS. The CDR3 covers 14 residues. V shed 4 bases and J shed 0 bases, with 7 bases lying between them. The CDR3 DNA reads TGTGCCAGCAGTGTCGACAGTAGCAATCAGCCCCAGCATTTT. Translated: CASSVDSSNQPQHF.

The genes are TRBV6-1 and TRBJ1-2, with no clear D. CDR1 is MNHNS and CDR2 is SASEGT in the germline V gene. Trimming pared 6 bases from V and 2 bases from J, leaving 16 bases between. The CDR3 length is 15 residues. The CDR3 DNA follows: TGTGCCAGCAGCCGGACGGTCAATTCCAACTATGGCTACACCTTC. Translating gives CASSRTVNSNYGYTF.

The genes are TRBV19 and TRBJ2-5; D uncertain. CDR1 is LNHDA and CDR2 is SQIVND in the germline V gene (reference sequence). The CDR3 is made up of 16 amino acids. Trimming left V 3 bases short and J 4 bases short, with 18 bases between. CDR3 sequence reads: CASSIFGGGPGETQYF. CDR3 nucleotide sequence: TGTGCCAGTAGTATCTTTGGCGGCGGCCCTGGAGAGACCCAGTACTTC.

There are a few counts of this clonotype. This chain connects TRBV24-1 to TRBJ1-6; D may be TRBD1 (6 bases). Between the trimmed V and J ends, which lost 12 bases and 12 bases, there was a span of 29 bases. CDR1 is KGHDR and CDR2 is SFDVKD in the germline V gene. This CDR3 has 16 residues. The CDR3 region has the DNA TGTGCCGCCCTAAACCCGGACAGATCCGACTGGAGACCCCTCCACTTT. Its protein product is CAALNPDRSDWRPLHF.

The gene calls are TRBV25-1 and TRBJ2-5; the match to TRBD2 covers 10 bases. The J segment lost 4 bases and the V segment lost 1 base, leaving 6 bases of the junction unmatched. This CDR3 contains 16 residues. From germline, CDR1 is MGHDK and CDR2 SYGVNS. The CDR3 DNA reads as TGTGCCAGCAGTGAATTTAAACTAGCGGGAAGAGAGACCCAGTACTTC. Translation gives CASSEFKLAGRETQYF.

V and J are TRBV19 and TRBJ2-7; perhaps TRBD1 as D (6 bases). Deletions cut 4 bases from V and 6 bases from J, with 19 bases between. The CDR3 runs to 15 residues. Per the germline V gene, CDR1 is LNHDA and CDR2 is SQIVND (reference sequence). The chain's CDR3 is CASSTYRAPGSEQYF. CDR3 bases: TGTGCCAGTAGTACTTACAGGGCACCGGGGAGCGAGCAGTACTTC.

This clonotype has only a few counts. The chain carries TRBV6-5 and TRBJ2-7; TRBD2 agrees at 9 bases. The CDR3 is made up of 16 amino acids. Germline V gene sequence: CDR1 MNHEY, CDR2 SVGAGI. V shed 0 bases, J shed 4 bases, and the junction held 7 bases outside the gene matches. The CDR3 spells CASSYSGVAGDYEQYF. The CDR3 coding sequence is TGTGCCAGCAGTTACTCAGGGGTAGCGGGGGATTACGAGCAGTACTTC.

V usage is TRBV7-2 and J usage is TRBJ2-7; 11 nucleotides line up with TRBD2. The germline V gene encodes CDR1 SGHTA and CDR2 FQGNSA. The CDR3 spans 15 residues. Trimming cost V 3 bases and J 5 bases; bases outside gene matches: 6. CDR3 bases: TGTGCCAGCAGCTTTCAAACTAGCGGGAGCGACGAGCAGTACTTC. This sequence encodes CASSFQTSGSDEQYF. Full variable domain (rest looked up from reference TRBV7-2 and TRBJ2-7): GAGVSQSPSNKVTEKGKDVELRCDPISGHTALYWYRQSLGQGLEFLIYFQGNSAPDKSGLPSDRFSAERTGGSVSTLTIQRTQQEDSAVYLCASSFQTSGSDEQYFGPGTRLTVT.

The chain carries TRBV19 and TRBJ1-2, with 11 bases that match TRBD1. This CDR3 is 16 amino acids long. The V gene end was trimmed by 6 bases and the J gene end by 0 bases; junction bases not matched to a gene: 6. Germline V lookup: CDR1 LNHDA, CDR2 SQIVND (reference sequence). Written as DNA, the CDR3 is TGTGCCAGTAGGGGGCCGGGACAGGGGGCTAACTATGGCTACACCTTC. Translation gives CASRGPGQGANYGYTF. Full variable domain (outside the CDR3, taken from reference TRBV19 and TRBJ1-2): DGGITQSPKYLFRKEGQNVTLSCEQNLNHDAMYWYRQDPGQGLRLIYYSQIVNDFQKGDIAEGYSVSREKKESFPLTVTSAQKNPTAFYLCASRGPGQGANYGYTFGSGTRLTVV.